This record covers a single T cell receptor (beta chain). The sample has other DNA sequences that encode this CDR3 too. This specimen comes from a study of blood T cell repertoires in COVID-19. As for the study in general: Some COVID-19 samples were acute and others convalescent; all came from the United States, Italy and Spain.

This CDR3 region has 13 residues. The V gene lost 0 bases and the J gene lost 4 bases, with 7 bases spanning the gap. Germline assignment: CDR1 SGHRS and CDR2 YFSETQ. In the source study's methods: Amplified reference gene primers provided the basis for estimating nucleated cell counts. Sequencing was performed with immunoSEQ multiplex PCR; in TCRdb, only in-frame clones are kept and a portion is missing. The DNA was the basis for D and trimming; V, J and clone size are from that table. Of some 240,000 clones listed, 80% to 90% are singletons. Sequencing was carried out using peripheral blood. The sequence came from a woman in her sixties or seventies with COVID-19, enrolled during active disease. The V gene is TRBV5-1, the J gene TRBJ1-2; D uncertain. The CDR3 DNA follows: TGCGCCAGCAGCTTGGGGCAGTCCTATGGCTACACCTTC. Its translation is CASSLGQSYGYTF.